What follows are 13 T cell receptor beta chains derived from one specimen sequenced in a study of blood T cells in healthy people across ages. Primed by a sample-barcoded 5' primer and a J-beta primer mix, a second PCR proceeded for 7 to 11 cycles. TCRdb used MiXCR to reprocess the 5' RACE reads, holding one entry per CDR3 protein. The top ten hold around 13% of the sample, which has approximately 1,000,000 distinct CDR3 sequences, more than 30% seen once. The sequencing sample was made of blood. The source of these receptors is a man between 18 and 35 years old in good health.

The chain is built from TRBV7-2 and TRBJ2-2; 7 positions agree with TRBD1. J was trimmed by 4 bases and V by 4 bases; bases with no gene match: 3. Germline CDR1 and CDR2: SGHTA and FQGNSA. The CDR3 contains 14 residues. CDR3 amino acids: CASSSRDSTGELFF. The CDR3 bases are TGTGCCAGCAGCTCTAGGGACAGCACCGGGGAGCTGTTTTTT.

The chain carries TRBV7-9 and TRBJ2-1, with D possibly called TRBD1 or TRBD2 (5 bases each). Germline values: CDR1 SEHNR, CDR2 FQNEAQ (reference sequence). This CDR3 spans 20 amino acids. Between the trimmed V and J ends, which lost 2 bases and 5 bases, there was a span of 28 bases. CDR3 protein: CASSLWIGTGTLRSDNEQFF. The CDR3 region has the DNA TGTGCCAGCAGCTTATGGATTGGGACCGGGACGCTTAGATCCGACAATGAGCAGTTCTTC.

The V and J genes are TRBV30 and TRBJ1-5; 7 bases match TRBD1. V lost 2 bases and J lost 6; bases outside the gene matches: 7. The CDR3 runs to 14 residues. Germline values: CDR1 GTSNPN, CDR2 SVGIG (reference sequence). CDR3 bases: TGTGCCTGGAGTTCCACAGGGGACGGTCAGCCCCAGCATTTT. Protein product: CAWSSTGDGQPQHF.

The table lists this clonotype with a few counts. The chain combines TRBV9 with TRBJ2-3, with unresolved D. Trimming removed 0 bases from V and 1 base from J, with 9 bases in between. The CDR3 loop spans 15 amino acids. Germline loops: CDR1 SGDLS, CDR2 YYNGEE. For the CDR3, the DNA is TGTGCCAGCAGCGTAGACGGGTCTGGCACAGATACGCAGTATTTT. It translates to CASSVDGSGTDTQYF.

With regard to this clonotype: At one end the junction does not follow the germline gene, possibly because of a read error. This chain connects TRBV20-1 to TRBJ1-5; D possibly corresponds to TRBD1 (5 bases). The CDR3 length is 14 residues. Germline V gene sequence: CDR1 DFQATT, CDR2 SNEGSKA (reference sequence). Here the CDR3 reads CSARYQGGNQSQHF. For the CDR3, the DNA is TGCAGTGCTAGGTACCAGGGCGGCAATCAGTCCCAGCATTTT.

This clonotype was seen once. The genes are TRBV2 and TRBJ1-5; D ambiguous. CDR1 and CDR2 (germline): SNHLY, FYNNEI. The CDR3 runs to 15 residues. Trimming took 4 bases from V and 0 from J, leaving 10 bases between them. CDR3 DNA: TGTGCCAGCAGTGCGGGGTTTTATAGCAATCAGCCCCAGCATTTT. It codes for CASSAGFYSNQPQHF. The full variable domain, in which reference TRBV2 and TRBJ1-5 provide the parts outside the CDR3, is EPEVTQTPSHQVTQMGQEVILRCVPISNHLYFYWYRQILGQKVEFLVSFYNNEISEKSEIFDDQFSVERPDGSNFTLKIRSTKLEDSAMYFCASSAGFYSNQPQHFGDGTRLSIL.

The rearrangement joins TRBV5-5 to TRBJ2-2; 8 bases line up with TRBD1. Germline values: CDR1 SGHKS, CDR2 YYEKEE (reference sequence). The CDR3 totals 16 residues. Trimming took 4 bases from V and 4 from J; bases not matched to a gene: 9. CDR3 sequence: CASSPDRGVGTGELFF. Here the CDR3 DNA reads TGTGCCAGCAGCCCCGACAGGGGAGTAGGCACCGGGGAGCTGTTTTTT.

This clonotype has more than one count but fewer than ten. The chain employs TRBV7-2 and TRBJ1-6; 9 positions match TRBD1. The CDR3 is 18 residues long. Trimming removed 5 bases from V and 2 bases from J; junction bases left unmatched: 10. The V gene's germline CDR1 is SGHTA and CDR2 FQGNSA. The CDR3 nucleotides read TGTGCCAGCAGCGCGGACAGGGGAAGTAGGACCTATAATTCACCCCTCCACTTT. Amino acids: CASSADRGSRTYNSPLHF.

The sample holds a few counts of this clonotype. The gene calls are TRBV7-2 and TRBJ1-5; TRBD1 agrees at 8 bases. J lost 5 bases, V lost 5 bases, and 11 bases had no gene match. The CDR3 is 16 amino acids. Germline CDR1 is SGHTA and CDR2 is FQGNSA. As DNA, the CDR3 is TGTGCCAGCAGCGCCGCCGGACAGGGATTACATCAGCCCCAGCATTTT. This encodes CASSAAGQGLHQPQHF.

The V call is TRBV21-1, the J call TRBJ2-1; the table's TRBD1 call for D was not verified on the DNA. TRBV21-1 is designated a pseudogene. CDR3 size: 14 residues. The CDR3 DNA follows: TGTGCCAGCAGCTCCAGACAGGGTAGGGATGAGCAGTTCTTC. This encodes CASSSRQGRDEQFF.

This clonotype was observed a handful of times. The chain couples TRBV4-1 to TRBJ1-5, with D perhaps TRBD1 (5 bases). Germline CDR1 and CDR2: MGHRA and YSYEKL. The V end was cut by 4 bases, the J end by 7 bases, with 20 bases between. The CDR3 length is 16 residues. DNA for the CDR3: TGCGCCAGCAGCCCCGGCGTTGGGGGGTTCGGGCAGCCCCAGCATTTT. Its protein is CASSPGVGGFGQPQHF.

The J gene is TRBJ2-2, the V gene TRBV20-1; D is possibly TRBD2 (6 bases). The CDR3 length is 15 residues. The V gene's germline CDR1 is DFQATT and CDR2 SNEGSKA (reference sequence). Trimming left V 6 bases short and J 0 bases short, with 14 bases between. CDR3 sequence reads: CSADTGDSNTGELFF. As DNA, the CDR3 is TGCAGTGCGGATACGGGGGACTCGAACACCGGGGAGCTGTTTTTT.

The V call is TRBV12-3 or TRBV12-4, the J call TRBJ1-2; TRBD1 might be the D (5 bases). Trimming took off 3 bases at V and 7 bases at J, with 15 bases between the two ends. The CDR3 is 14 amino acids. CDR3 coding DNA: TGTGCCAGCAGTTTGGGGGGAACAAGTGGTGGCTACACCTTC. Translation: CASSLGGTSGGYTF.